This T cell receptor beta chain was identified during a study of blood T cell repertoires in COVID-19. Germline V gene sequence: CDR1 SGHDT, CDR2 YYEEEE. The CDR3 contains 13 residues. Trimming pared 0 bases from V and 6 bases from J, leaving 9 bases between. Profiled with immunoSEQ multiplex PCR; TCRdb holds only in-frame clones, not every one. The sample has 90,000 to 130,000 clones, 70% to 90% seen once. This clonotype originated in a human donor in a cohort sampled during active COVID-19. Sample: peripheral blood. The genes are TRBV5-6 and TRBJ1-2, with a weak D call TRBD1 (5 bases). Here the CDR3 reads CASSLVGRDGYTF. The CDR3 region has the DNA TGTGCCAGCAGCTTGGTCGGCAGGGATGGCTACACCTTC.